This TCR beta chain was recovered during a study of cytomegalovirus exposure and HLA in healthy donors. Study in general: The Caucasian-associated ancestry cluster contained about four fifths of the roughly 390 genotyped donors.

Study-wide results and caveats: Most observed TCR sequences were rare, whereas some public TCRs were detected in many donors. With high specificity and sensitivity, the classifier reportedly diagnosed cytomegalovirus status. Per a prior analysis, the majority of TCR beta V segments were productive roughly 87% or roughly 30% of the time.

As to this clone: Its matching antigen is unknown.

The PCR ran on 60 Vbeta and 13 Jbeta primers. Sequencing was performed with immunoSEQ multiplex PCR; in TCRdb, only in-frame clones are kept and a portion is missing. In the table there are 150,000 to 200,000 clones, about four fifths of which are singletons. The CDR3 length is 12 residues. V shed 8 bases and J shed 6 bases, with 11 bases lying between them. Per the germline V gene, CDR1 is SNHLY and CDR2 is FYNNEI. The chain carries TRBV2 and TRBJ2-1; D is perhaps TRBD2 (6 bases). The sequenced material came from PBMCs. The source of this sequence is a young man in good health and CMV-seronegative. The CDR3 coding sequence is TGTGCCAGCGGGGGGATTCGCAATGAGCAGTTCTTC. This encodes CASGGIRNEQFF.